These T cell receptor beta chains were read from a single sample in a study of shared clonotypes between healthy human individuals. Profiling relied on immunoSEQ multiplex PCR, and the TCRdb table lists in-frame clones only, not all of them. The sample has about half a million clones, approximately 77% seen once. Specimen: PBMCs. The origin of the receptors is a woman in her forties in good health. Some clones in this sample may be carry-over from other donors' samples. CDR3s include the opening cysteine and the closing phenylalanine or tryptophan. The order of the fields is D gene, CDR3 length, clone size, J gene, V gene, CDR3 DNA, CDR3 protein. A D gene is named only where the DNA matches it firmly. Clone size is not always given. Where it is, it says once, few, many or a class for expanded clones.

TRBD1 | 14 | - | TRBJ1-2 | TRBV6-5 | TGTGCCAGCAGAGGGACAGGGGGCGTCCCTCGCTACACCTTC | CASRGTGGVPRYTF
TRBD2 | 15 | - | TRBJ2-1 | TRBV11-3 | TGTGCCAGCAGCGCGACTAGCGGGAGCCACAATGAGCAGTTCTTC | CASSATSGSHNEQFF
- | 15 | many | TRBJ2-7 | TRBV7-2 | TGTGCCAGCAGCTTAGTTCGGTTTAGCTCCTACGAGCAGTACTTC | CASSLVRFSSYEQYF
TRBD2 | 17 | - | TRBJ2-1 | TRBV4-2 | TGTGCCAGCAGCCAAGTAGGAGCGGGAGTGTCCTACAATGAGCAGTTCTTC | CASSQVGAGVSYNEQFF
TRBD1 | 15 | - | TRBJ1-5 | TRBV6-1 | TGTGCCAGCAGTGAAGCGCGGAGGGGGCGGGAGCCCCAGCATTTT | CASSEARRGREPQHF
- | 18 | once | TRBJ2-1 | TRBV7-8 | TGTGCCAGCAGCGGGATCCGAAACCGGGCTCCCGAGTACAATGAGCAGTTCTTC | CASSGIRNRAPEYNEQFF
- | 16 | - | TRBJ1-4 | TRBV5-1 | TGCGCCAGCAGCTTGGCCCCGACAGGCTCTAATGAAAAACTGTTTTTT | CASSLAPTGSNEKLFF
- | 13 | - | TRBJ1-1 | TRBV4-1 | TGCGCCAGCAGGGATAGCGGGAGGACTGAAGCTTTCTTT | CASRDSGRTEAFF
- | 12 | - | TRBJ2-2 | TRBV30 | TGTGCCTGGCTCACTCGGACCGGGGAGCTGTTTTTT | CAWLTRTGELFF
- | 14 | - | TRBJ2-7 | TRBV27 | TGTGCCAGCAGTTTATTGAAGGGGTCCTACGAGCAGTACTTC | CASSLLKGSYEQYF
TRBD1 | 16 | - | TRBJ1-2 | TRBV15 | TGTGCCACCAGCAGAGGGGACAGGGACTTTAACTATGGCTACACCTTC | CATSRGDRDFNYGYTF
- | 15 | - | TRBJ1-4 | TRBV7-9 | TGTGCCAGCAGCGCCCAGAACACGGCTAATGAAAAACTGTTTTTT | CASSAQNTANEKLFF
- | 16 | - | TRBJ1-2 | TRBV19 | TGTGCCAGTAGTCCCCCCAGCGGGGCCTCCTTCTATGGCTACACCTTC | CASSPPSGASFYGYTF
- | 14 | - | TRBJ1-1 | TRBV7-9 | TGTGCCAGCAGCTTGATTGGGGGGAACACTGAAGCTTTCTTT | CASSLIGGNTEAFF
- | 12 | - | TRBJ1-1 | TRBV27 | TGTGCCAGCAGACGAGGGGGGACTGAAGCTTTCTTT | CASRRGGTEAFF
- | 12 | - | TRBJ2-2 | TRBV29-1 | TGCAGCGGGCGGGAGAACACCGGGGAGCTGTTTTTT | CSGRENTGELFF
- | 13 | - | TRBJ1-2 | TRBV29-1 | TGCAGCGTCCTAACAGGGCGCAACTATGGCTACACCTTC | CSVLTGRNYGYTF
TRBD1 | 15 | - | TRBJ2-5 | TRBV19 | TGTGCCAGTAGTATCGACAGGGGGCGCGGGGAGACCCAGTACTTC | CASSIDRGRGETQYF
- | 15 | - | TRBJ1-4 | TRBV28 | TGTGCCAGCAGTCGAGACGGGCGGGTGAATGAAAAACTGTTTTTT | CASSRDGRVNEKLFF
- | 13 | - | TRBJ1-6 | TRBV28 | TGTGCCAGCAGAAACAGGGATAATTCACCCCTCCACTTT | CASRNRDNSPLHF
- | 14 | - | TRBJ2-1 | TRBV6-4 | TGTGCCAGCAGGAAAGGGGGGTCGGAGAGTGAGCAGTTCTTC | CASRKGGSESEQFF
- | 14 | - | TRBJ1-4 | TRBV2 | TGTGCCAGCAGTGACGGACTGAATAATGAAAAACTGTTTTTT | CASSDGLNNEKLFF
- | 13 | - | TRBJ1-4 | TRBV29-1 | TGCAGCGTTTTGGGGGATTTCGGTGAAAAACTGTTTTTT | CSVLGDFGEKLFF